This TCR beta chain is drawn from a study of regulatory T cells in long-lasting Graves disease. Findings and caveats of the study: Gene preferences differed: TRBV28, TRBJ1-2, TRBJ2-5 in persistent cases.

CDR1 and CDR2 from the germline V gene are DFQATT and SNEGSKA (reference sequence). This CDR3 is 11 amino acids long. Through Arm-PCR of CDR3 regions and iRepertoire HTBI primers, TCR beta libraries were built. TCRdb ran MiXCR on the multiplex PCR reads and lists one entry per CDR3 protein. The repertoire holds approximately 400,000 distinct CDR3 sequences, with about 15% as singletons. This clonotype was seen repeatedly, ten times or more. The target antigen is unknown. The time point here: newly diagnosed GD, antithyroid drugs for less than 3 months. From RNA extracted from PBMCs, the TCR library was made. Patients came through an endocrinology department, and that department was in Xi'an, China. These sequences were also reported in another study, on T cells in Graves' hyperthyroidism and ophthalmopathy. In that study: Most clonotypes expanded in thyroid above 0.001 were likewise present in blood.

Sequenced here: peripheral blood mononuclear cells (PBMCs), sampled at new diagnosis, from a patient treated with antithyroid drugs. The TCR comes from a middle-aged woman with Graves disease. V is TRBV20-1 and J is TRBJ2-1, with 7 bases matching TRBD2. CDR3 in DNA: TGCAGCGGGGGGAGTTTCAATGAGCAGTTCTTC. Translation: CSGGSFNEQFF.